This TCR beta chain came from a study of blood T cells in healthy people across ages. About the study: Roughly one uniquely barcoded beta molecule per two T cells was captured.

Drawn from each donor were around 9.1 milliliters of peripheral blood. This clonotype occurred many times. Germline values: CDR1 SGHKS, CDR2 YYEKEE (reference sequence). The CDR3 totals 11 residues. Trimming removed 5 bases from V and 5 bases from J, with 8 bases in between. Alongside a J-beta primer mix, a sample-barcoded 5' primer served in a second PCR lasting roughly 7 to 11 cycles. Each cDNA molecule was tagged by a template-switch adaptor that had 12 random nucleotides. TCRdb re-called the 5' RACE reads through MiXCR, storing one row per CDR3 protein. Among around 900,000 distinct CDR3 sequences listed, 29% were seen once.

The chain is built from TRBV5-5 and TRBJ2-7; no firm D call. Sequencing was carried out using blood. The clonotype comes from a woman aged 80 or over in good health. DNA of the CDR3: TGTGCCAGCAGACATAACAACGAGCAGTACTTC. Its protein product is CASRHNNEQYF. Full variable domain (remainder filled in from reference TRBV5-5 and TRBJ2-7): DAGVTQSPTHLIKTRGQQVTLRCSPISGHKSVSWYQQVLGQGPQFIFQYYEKEERGRGNFPDRFSARQFPNYSSELNVNALLLGDSALYLCASRHNNEQYFGPGTRLTVT.